This TCR beta chain emerged from a study of blood T cell repertoires in COVID-19. Across the whole study: Italy, Spain and the United States were the sources of the convalescent and acute COVID-19 samples. T cells, B-cell-depleted T cells, or PBMCs provided the cDNA or gDNA that served as material.

Original processing methods: The authors estimated nucleated cell counts from reference gene primer amplification. Clones were sequenced by immunoSEQ multiplex PCR, and TCRdb holds only the in-frame ones, with some missing. The DNA gave D and trimming, while V, J and clone size come from that table. The sample holds approximately 69,000 clones, roughly 89% seen once. Trimming removed 5 bases from V and 4 bases from J, with 11 bases in between. The CDR3 totals 14 residues. Germline V gene sequence: CDR1 SNHLY, CDR2 FYNNEI. A few counts support this clone. Sequencing used peripheral blood. The TCR sequence derives from a man in his fifties with acute or convalescent COVID-19. This chain uses TRBV2 with TRBJ2-2; D might be TRBD2 (5 bases). CDR3 nucleotides: TGTGCCAGCAGTACGGGAATCGGCACCGGGGAGCTGTTTTTT. Residues: CASSTGIGTGELFF.